Listed below are T cell receptor beta chains from one sample, sequenced in a study of cytomegalovirus exposure and HLA in healthy donors. The protocol was immunoSEQ multiplex PCR, while the TCRdb copy is restricted to in-frame clones and leaves out a portion. The data hold more than 100,000 clones, with roughly 82% observed a single time. The sequenced sample consisted of PBMCs. These receptors were collected from a human donor in good health. CDR3s include the opening cysteine and the closing phenylalanine or tryptophan. A D gene is named only where the DNA matches it firmly. Size values are once, few and many counts, or a class for expanded clones, and some rows have none.

D	V	J	size	DNA	CDR3
-	TRBV6-5	TRBJ1-3	-	TGTGCCAGCAGTTACGCCCTTCGGTCTGGAAACACCATATATTTT	CASSYALRSGNTIYF
-	TRBV6-5	TRBJ2-7	-	TGTGCCAGCGGCCGAGGGTCCTACGAGCAGTACTTC	CASGRGSYEQYF
-	TRBV18	TRBJ2-2	once	TGTGCCAGCTCACCGGACCAGGGGAACGGGGAGCTGTTTTTT	CASSPDQGNGELFF
TRBD1	TRBV7-9	TRBJ2-2	-	TGTGCCAGCAGCACGGGACAGCTCCCCGGGGAGCTGTTTTTT	CASSTGQLPGELFF
TRBD1	TRBV11-2	TRBJ1-1	-	TGTGCCAGCAGCTCCCTGGACAGGGGGCCAATGAACACTGAAGCTTTCTTT	CASSSLDRGPMNTEAFF
TRBD2	TRBV6-4	TRBJ2-1	-	TGTGCCAGCAGTGAGCAACTAGCGGGAGGCCAGTTCTTC	CASSEQLAGGQFF
TRBD2	TRBV28	TRBJ2-2	-	TGTGCCAGCAGTTATACGACGGGAGGGGCCGGGGAGCTGTTTTTT	CASSYTTGGAGELFF
-	TRBV7-8	TRBJ1-1	-	TGTGCCAGCAGCCCACAGCAAGGGGGCACTGAAGCTTTCTTT	CASSPQQGGTEAFF
TRBD1	TRBV5-6	TRBJ2-7	-	TGTGCCAGCAGCTGGGGACAGGGCAATTACGAGCAGTACTTC	CASSWGQGNYEQYF
-	TRBV28	TRBJ1-1	-	TGTGCCAGCAGCCCAGGGTCCGGGAGGAGAACTGAAGCTTTCTTT	CASSPGSGRRTEAFF
TRBD1	TRBV2	TRBJ1-3	few	TGTGCCAGCAGTCACCGACGAGTGGGACAGAGAAACACCATATATTTT	CASSHRRVGQRNTIYF
-	TRBV28	TRBJ1-5	-	TGTGCCAGCAGTGGGGCAGGGGCTAGCAATCAGCCCCAGCATTTT	CASSGAGASNQPQHF
TRBD1	TRBV5-6	TRBJ2-2	many	TGTGCCAGCAGCTTTTTTCTAGTCGGGACAGGGGACACCGGGGAGCTGTTTTTT	CASSFFLVGTGDTGELFF
-	TRBV27	TRBJ2-7	-	TGTGCCAGCAGTTTCCGAGCCTCCTACGAGCAGTACTTC	CASSFRASYEQYF
-	TRBV6-5	TRBJ1-1	-	TGTGCCAGCAAAAGACAGGTTATGAACACTGAAGCTTTCTTT	CASKRQVMNTEAFF
TRBD2	TRBV6-1	TRBJ2-3	-	TGTGCCAGCTTACGACTAGCGGGAGGGGAAGATACGCAGTATTTT	CASLRLAGGEDTQYF
-	TRBV14	TRBJ1-3	-	TGTGCCAGCAGCGCGTCTGGAAACACCATATATTTT	CASSASGNTIYF
-	TRBV7-8	TRBJ2-2	-	TGTGCCAGCAGCTTAGTGGTCTATATCACCGGGGAGCTGTTTTTT	CASSLVVYITGELFF
-	TRBV19	TRBJ2-2	-	TGTGCCAGTAGTTTGACAGTAAACACCGGGGAGCTGTTTTTT	CASSLTVNTGELFF
TRBD1	TRBV7-2	TRBJ1-2	-	TGTGCCAGCAGCTTAGGAGGGACAGGGGGTTCTGGCTACACCTTC	CASSLGGTGGSGYTF
TRBD1	TRBV18	TRBJ1-3	-	TGTGCCAGCTCACCACCCGGGACAGGGTCCTCTGGAAACACCATATATTTT	CASSPPGTGSSGNTIYF
-	TRBV7-6	TRBJ1-1	few	TGTGCCAGCAGCCTCAGGTTGGGGGCGAACACTGAAGCTTTCTTT	CASSLRLGANTEAFF
-	TRBV19	TRBJ2-1	-	TGTGCCAGTAGTATCGCGGGACTCCCCGGGTATGAGCAGTTCTTC	CASSIAGLPGYEQFF
TRBD1	TRBV19	TRBJ1-5	-	TGTGCCAGTAGTCTCCCCACAGGGGGCTTTAATCAGCCCCAGCATTTT	CASSLPTGGFNQPQHF
TRBD2	TRBV13	TRBJ2-7	-	TGTGCCAGCAGCTCCCGTCAGCGGGAGGCAAGGTACGAGCAGTACTTC	CASSSRQREARYEQYF
TRBD1	TRBV6-5	TRBJ2-5	-	TGTGCCAGCAGGGGACAGGCCCCAGGGACCCAGTACTTC	CASRGQAPGTQYF
-	TRBV19	TRBJ1-4	-	TGTGCCAGTAGTATAGGAGTCTTTAATGAAAAACTGTTTTTT	CASSIGVFNEKLFF
TRBD2	TRBV5-4	TRBJ2-2	-	TGTGCCAGCAGCCCCCCTAGCGGGAGGAAGACCGGGGAGCTGTTTTTT	CASSPPSGRKTGELFF
-	TRBV6-1	TRBJ2-1	-	TGTGCCAGCAGCCCATGGTTCAGAGGGCCCGAACCTGAGTTCTTC	CASSPWFRGPEPEFF
-	TRBV11-2	TRBJ2-1	-	TGTGCCAGCAGCCTGTACTTACAGGGCTCGGCTAATCTGCATGAGCAGTTCTTC	CASSLYLQGSANLHEQFF
TRBD1	TRBV6-6	TRBJ1-2	-	TGTGCCAGCAGCCGCACAGGGGACTATGGCTACACCTTC	CASSRTGDYGYTF
TRBD2	TRBV28	TRBJ2-1	few	TGTGCCAGCCGTTCGGGCGGGAGGGCCCCTTACAATGAGCAGTTCTTC	CASRSGGRAPYNEQFF
-	TRBV27	TRBJ1-1	-	TGTGCCAGCAGTTTGGCAGGGGCCCAGGTTTATACTGAAGCTTTCTTT	CASSLAGAQVYTEAFF
-	TRBV19	TRBJ1-1	once	TGTGCCAGTAGTGCAATGGCCAACACTGAAGCTTTCTTT	CASSAMANTEAFF
-	TRBV19	TRBJ1-2	-	TGTGCCAGTACTAATCTAGGGGCGCCTGGCTACACCTTC	CASTNLGAPGYTF
-	TRBV14	TRBJ2-1	-	TGTGCCAGCAGCCAAGATCAATGGCGAGGGTACAATGAGCAGTTCTTC	CASSQDQWRGYNEQFF
-	TRBV5-1	TRBJ2-3	-	TGCGCCAGCAGTAAGAGCGGGCCGCATCTCACAGATACGCAGTATTTT	CASSKSGPHLTDTQYF
-	TRBV7-2	TRBJ1-1	few	TGTGCCAGCAGCTTAGCAGGGGACACTGAAGCTTTCTTT	CASSLAGDTEAFF
-	TRBV29-1	TRBJ1-4	once	TGCAGCGTTGAGCGGGCGATTAATGAAAAACTGTTTTTT	CSVERAINEKLFF
-	TRBV6-1	TRBJ1-5	few	TGTGCCAGCAGTGAAGGGACAGCGTACAATCAGCCCCAGCATTTT	CASSEGTAYNQPQHF